A single T cell receptor beta chain is shown here with its context. This clone was found once. Its antigen is currently not known. There are no base qualities to consult, and no much larger clone falls within one base. The data belong to a study of radiation and T cells in renal cell carcinoma (dated by TCRdb to about 2020). Context from the whole study: The samples were drawn from a clinical trial, where primary renal cell carcinomas were treated with 15 Gy of stereotactic body radiation therapy and then removed by nephrectomy 4 weeks afterward. Across all 55 or so samples, over 4,000,000 unique CDR3 nucleotide sequences encoding 2.5 million to 3 million unique CDR3 amino acid sequences were identified. In total, some 50 samples underwent TCR beta sequencing: about 26 tumors plus 27 peripheral blood samples. Overall results and qualifications from the work: Top tumor clonotypes rose in blood from baseline to 2 weeks post-radiation, then contracted by 4 weeks, suggesting transient expansion of tumor-resident clones. Changes in the blood repertoire were not tracked past 4 weeks after treatment. Because pretreatment tumor biopsies were not available, the study could not determine whether clonotypes were already present within the tumor at baseline. The single-armed trial design could not address effects of radiation dose or scheduling on the TCR repertoire.

Reading the label with the study, this specimen's time point is: blood 2 weeks post-SBRT. In light of the paper, this sample's treatment or condition label describes: 15 Gy SBRT to primary tumor, nephrectomy 4 weeks later. To follow tumor-enriched clonotypes, peripheral blood was collected serially from radiation-treated patients at baseline and again at 2 weeks and 4 weeks after SBRT. Renal cell carcinoma with clear cell pathology was present in all patients. The QIAamp DNA Blood Mini Kit (Qiagen) was used to prepare genomic DNA for TCR sequencing. Only samples passing all quality control checks were included in the analyses. Its CDR3 holds 16 amino acids, cysteine through phenylalanine. Left in the record is the CDR3 DNA by itself, 48 bases read in frame from the first base. Trimmed from V: 4 bases; trimmed from J: 9 bases; junction bases lacking a gene match: 11. The germline V gene yields ENHRY for CDR1 and SYGVKD for CDR2.

TCR beta libraries were generated from genomic DNA with the immunoSEQ kit, following the manufacturer's recommendations. To prepare libraries, a first multiplex PCR with proprietary primers was run, followed by a second PCR that added unique barcodes, and a bead cleanup was done after each round. A positive control reaction and a negative control reaction, both provided in the kit, were run with every batch of samples. The final libraries were assessed on an Agilent 4200 TapeStation D1000 ScreenTape, pooled by volume, and quantified by qPCR. An Illumina NextSeq500 fitted with a MidOutput 150-cycle cartridge performed the sequencing, running 156 Read1 cycles and 15 Index1 cycles with the kit's custom primers. The pooled library was loaded at 0.75 to 1 pM, and approximately 18% PhiX control was spiked in. In the source study's methods: The vendor-processed data were analyzed in R, and a clonotype was defined as all T cells that share the same CDR3 nucleotide sequence. In the clone abundance analyses, frequencies in each sample were normalized to that sample's 10,000 most abundant clones. Public T cell clones, which averaged fewer than five per sample, were removed prior to analysis. An abundance difference of at least 32-fold between compartments was the criterion for calling clonotypes tumor-enriched or baseline blood-enriched. A beta-binomial differential abundance model was used to identify clonotypes that expanded or contracted between blood time points. Similarity between tumor and blood repertoires was quantified using the Baroni-Urbani and Buser coefficient, and groups were compared with two-tailed Wilcoxon tests in R. Sourced from immuneACCESS, this table was stored by TCRdb with only in-frame sequences that have V and J called. A share of the clones is absent; for the studies checked, an unresolved V gene accounts for under half, and the remainder has no known explanation. D and trimming were read from the DNA, whereas the V and J calls and clone size are those reported in that table. The table for this sample lists 160,000 or so clones; over 80% of them were counted only once. The ten top clones hold 10% to 15% of the sample.

The receptor was isolated from a woman aged 50 to 60 with renal cell carcinoma. Recombination linked TRBV10-3 to TRBJ2-1; 11 junctional bases match TRBD2. The sample here was blood, taken from a patient whose treatment included radiotherapy and nephrectomy. The CDR3 protein is CAISATGGLAGGEQFF. The nucleotide sequence reads as follows: TGTGCCATCAGTGCTACAGGAGGACTAGCGGGCGGTGAGCAGTTCTTC.